This is a list of T cell receptor beta chains from one sample in a study of molecular identifiers for immune sequencing clone quantification. TCRdb processed the PCR reads anew with MiXCR; each CDR3 protein has one entry. The sample contains around 460,000 distinct CDR3 sequences, roughly 23% of which appear only once. Sequencing was done on a sample of naive CD8+ T cells from blood, with Jurkat cell RNA spiked in. The receptors originated from a human donor in good health. Some libraries in this study had Jurkat cell RNA spiked in. CDR3s include the opening cysteine and the closing phenylalanine or tryptophan. D genes are given only for firm matches. The size field is filled for only some rows; it gives once, few, many or a size class.

V	J	D	size	DNA	CDR3
TRBV4-2	TRBJ1-5	TRBD1	many	TGTGCCAGCAGCCAAATTGTAGGGGGCCCCAATCAGCCCCAGCATTTT	CASSQIVGGPNQPQHF
TRBV12-3/TRBV12-4	TRBJ2-7	TRBD2	few	TGTGCCAGCAGTTCAGCGGGGCGAATCTCCTACGAGCAGTACTTC	CASSSAGRISYEQYF
TRBV12-3/TRBV12-4	TRBJ2-7	-	-	TGTGCCAGCAGCTGGAAGGGTTACGAGCAGTGCTTC	CASSWKGYEQCF
TRBV7-9	TRBJ2-1	-	-	TGTGCCAGCAGCTTAGAGGAGGGGGTTAACAATGAGCAGTTCTTC	CASSLEEGVNNEQFF
TRBV5-1	TRBJ1-3	-	few	TGCGCCAGCAGCTTGACTGTTCTGGGAACAATTACCTCTGGAAACACCATATATTTT	CASSLTVLGTITSGNTIYF
TRBV7-2	TRBJ2-7	-	many	TGTGCCAGCAGCTTGTTCAGGTCGGACTACGAGCAGTACTTC	CASSLFRSDYEQYF
TRBV27	TRBJ2-7	-	-	TGTGCCAGCAGTTCACGACAGCTCCGCGAGCAGTACTTC	CASSSRQLREQYF
TRBV6-5	TRBJ2-5	TRBD2	many	TGTGCCAGCAGCCCCCTAGGTAGCGGGGGTATACAAGAGACCCAGTACTTC	CASSPLGSGGIQETQYF
TRBV29-1	TRBJ2-3	TRBD1	few	TGCAGCGCTTCCGGGACAGGCCAGTCAATGGATACGCAGTATTTT	CSASGTGQSMDTQYF
TRBV7-6	TRBJ2-2	TRBD2	-	TGTGCCAGCAGCGAAGACCGGACTAGCGGGGGGATAAAGGGGGCCACCGGGGAGCTGTTTTTT	CASSEDRTSGGIKGATGELFF
TRBV6-5	TRBJ1-1	TRBD1	-	TGTGCCAGCAGGCACCGGGACAGCTACGTGAACACTGAAGCTTTCTTT	CASRHRDSYVNTEAFF
TRBV14	TRBJ2-1	-	few	TGTGCCAGCAGCCCCCCGGCCTTCAATGAGCAGTTCTTC	CASSPPAFNEQFF
TRBV19	TRBJ1-1	-	-	TGTGCCAGTATTGGATTGATGAACACTGAAGCTTTCTTT	CASIGLMNTEAFF
TRBV12-3/TRBV12-4	TRBJ2-4	TRBD1	few	TGTGCCAGCAGTACGACAGGGTCCAGAAACATTCAGTACTTC	CASSTTGSRNIQYF
TRBV7-8	TRBJ2-7	-	many	TGTGCCAGCAGCTTATTGAATTTAGGGGACGAGCAGTACTTC	CASSLLNLGDEQYF
TRBV4-1	TRBJ2-7	-	few	TGCGCCAGCAGCCATGTATCTTTGGACAGTGCCTACGAGCAGTACTTC	CASSHVSLDSAYEQYF
TRBV3-1	TRBJ2-7	-	-	TGTGCCAGCAGCCAATACTATGGGAGGTCCGAGCAGTACTTC	CASSQYYGRSEQYF
TRBV14	TRBJ2-4	-	many	TGTGCCAGCAGCCAATCTAGCAGGGACATTCAGTACTTC	CASSQSSRDIQYF
TRBV6-2/TRBV6-3	TRBJ2-7	-	-	TGTGCCAGCATAGGGGGGCGAACCTCCTACGAGCAGTACTTC	CASIGGRTSYEQYF
TRBV21-1	TRBJ1-4	-	-	TGTGCCAGCAGCAAAGCGGGGGGGGCACGAGAAAAACTGTTTTTT	CASSKAGGAREKLFF
TRBV4-1	TRBJ2-1	-	many	TGCGCCAGCAGCCTGATGACCGGGACTCCAGGGGATGAGCAGTTCTTC	CASSLMTGTPGDEQFF
TRBV6-5	TRBJ2-7	TRBD2	few	TGTGCCAGCAGTGAGCGGGGGGATTACGAGCAGTACTTC	CASSERGDYEQYF
TRBV9	TRBJ2-2	TRBD2	few	TGTGCCAGCAGCGTAGATGGGACTACCTCCCCCCTTTCCGGGGAGCTGTTTTTT	CASSVDGTTSPLSGELFF
TRBV4-1	TRBJ1-1	TRBD1	many	TGCGCCAGCAGCCAAGATGGGGCAGGGGGTGGTGAAGCTTTCTTT	CASSQDGAGGGEAFF
TRBV11-2	TRBJ2-7	-	-	TGTGCCAGCAGCTTATCCTGGTCTGGGACACGACACTCCTACGGGCAGTACTTC	CASSLSWSGTRHSYGQYF
TRBV6-2/TRBV6-3	TRBJ1-5	-	many	TGTGCCAGCAGGCCGTTATGGGTCCTTGTCGATCAGCCCCAGCATTTT	CASRPLWVLVDQPQHF
TRBV2	TRBJ2-1	TRBD2	few	TGTGCCAGCAGTGATTTTAGCGGGAGAAATGAGCAGTTCTTC	CASSDFSGRNEQFF
TRBV20-1	TRBJ1-1	-	-	TGCAGTGCTAGATTAGAGGACATGAACACTGAAGCTTTCTTT	CSARLEDMNTEAFF
TRBV6-2/TRBV6-3	TRBJ2-3	TRBD2	-	TGTGCCAGCATTCTTGGACTAGCGGGGGGGCCGAGCACAGATACGCAGTATTTT	CASILGLAGGPSTDTQYF
TRBV12-3/TRBV12-4	TRBJ2-1	-	few	TGTGCCAGCAGTCGGGGAGCTCCCTACAATGAGCAGTTCTTC	CASSRGAPYNEQFF
TRBV18	TRBJ2-2	TRBD1	-	TGTGCCAGCTCACCTACTGACAGGGACACCGGGGAGCTGTTTTTT	CASSPTDRDTGELFF
TRBV20-1	TRBJ2-7	TRBD2	-	TGCAGTGCTAGAGATAGGGCGGGGGACCTCTACGAGCAGTACTTC	CSARDRAGDLYEQYF
TRBV12-3/TRBV12-4	TRBJ1-1	TRBD1	few	TGTGCCAGCAGCAGCGGACAGGGCTTCTTGGGCACTGAAGCTTTCTTT	CASSSGQGFLGTEAFF